This TCR beta chain was captured by sequencing in a study of OX40 agonist ivuxolimab in advanced cancers. The overall study: Two patients with cutaneous melanoma and one with hepatocellular carcinoma, three in total, showed partial responses.

CDR1 and CDR2 (germline): MGHRA, YSYEKL. The CDR3 runs to 12 residues. The V gene lost 4 bases and the J gene lost 8 bases, with 11 bases spanning the gap. Profiling relied on immunoSEQ multiplex PCR, and the TCRdb table lists in-frame clones only, not all of them. The sample contains approximately 24,000 clones, roughly three quarters of which appear only once. The chain couples TRBV4-1 to TRBJ1-1; maybe TRBD1 (6 bases). The sequenced sample was CD4+ or CD8+ T cells sorted from blood, obtained in a trial of the OX40 agonist ivuxolimab. This clonotype originated in an adult with an advanced solid tumor such as melanoma, head and neck, liver or kidney cancer. CDR3 loop: CASSRGTPEAFF. The CDR3 bases are TGCGCCAGCAGCCGTGGGACACCAGAAGCTTTCTTT.